The 9 T cell receptor beta chains listed next were all sequenced from one sample in a study of T cell responses to AZD1222 COVID-19 vaccine. The method was immunoSEQ multiplex PCR; TCRdb's version includes in-frame clones alone and lacks a portion of them. The sample holds about 100,000 clones, roughly 89% seen once. This material consisted of peripheral blood, taken on day 0 of AZD1222 vaccination. These receptor sequences come from an adult in good health.

This chain joins TRBV5-4 and TRBJ2-1, with D possibly TRBD1 on 5 matching bases. There are 13 residues in the CDR3. Germline V gene lookup returns CDR1 SGHNT and CDR2 YYREEE (reference sequence). The V gene lost 0 bases and the J gene lost 8 bases, with 9 bases spanning the gap. CDR3 in amino acids: CASSLAGSDEQFF. DNA of the CDR3: TGTGCCAGCAGCTTGGCAGGGTCTGATGAGCAGTTCTTC.

The chain couples TRBV7-2 to TRBJ1-1, with D uncertain. Germline values: CDR1 SGHTA, CDR2 FQGNSA. V lost 5 bases, J lost 3 bases, and 10 bases lay in between. The CDR3 runs 13 residues. The DNA for the CDR3 is TGTGCCAGCAGCCATGATCGGTACACTGAAGCTTTCTTT. Amino acid sequence: CASSHDRYTEAFF.

V gene TRBV2 combines with J gene TRBJ1-4, with D hard to call. Germline V gives CDR1 SNHLY, CDR2 FYNNEI. Deletions cut 2 bases from V and 4 bases from J, with 11 bases between. The CDR3 consists of 15 residues. The CDR3 protein is CASSEMQAGNEKLFF. The CDR3 region has the DNA TGTGCCAGCAGTGAAATGCAGGCGGGTAATGAAAAACTGTTTTTT.

This sequence joins TRBV6-1 and TRBJ2-3; a weak D match, TRBD1 (5 bases). This CDR3 is 15 amino acids long. CDR1 and CDR2 from the germline V gene are MNHNS and SASEGT. V was trimmed by 3 bases and J by 1 base, leaving 11 bases between them. CDR3 in DNA: TGTGCCAGCAGTGAGGTTTGGGGCCGCACAGATACGCAGTATTTT. Protein: CASSEVWGRTDTQYF.

The V gene is TRBV5-1, the J gene TRBJ2-7; D remains unclear. V lost 2 bases and J 6 bases, leaving 9 bases between the germline ends. Germline V gene data show CDR1 as SGHRS and CDR2 as YFSETQ. The CDR3 length is 12 residues. DNA for the CDR3: TGCGCCAGCAGCTTAGGCGAAGGCGAGCAGTACTTC. Translating gives CASSLGEGEQYF. The variable domain in full, completed from reference TRBV5-1 and TRBJ2-7, reads KAGVTQTPRYLIKTRGQQVTLSCSPISGHRSVSWYQQTPGQGLQFLFEYFSETQRNKGNFPGRFSGRQFSNSRSEMNVSTLELGDSALYLCASSLGEGEQYFGPGTRLTVT.

V gene TRBV2 combines with J gene TRBJ2-7; D possibly corresponds to TRBD2 (5 bases). V dropped 4 bases and J dropped 4 bases, with 8 bases sitting between them. The CDR3 runs 12 residues. CDR1 SNHLY and CDR2 FYNNEI come from the germline V gene. CDR3: CASSVREYEQYF. The CDR3 region has the DNA TGTGCCAGCAGTGTTAGGGAGTACGAGCAGTACTTC.

The chain links TRBV3-1 (or the pseudogene TRBV3-2) to TRBJ1-3; no firm D call. The CDR3 sequence is 13 residues long. The V end lost 1 base, the J end lost 2 bases, and 3 bases lay between the germline ends. Germline-derived CDR1 and CDR2 are LGHDT and YNNKEL (reference sequence). Here the CDR3 reads CASSQGPGNTIYF. The CDR3 DNA is TGTGCCAGCAGCCAAGGGCCTGGAAACACCATATATTTT.

Comment on this clone: The germline gene is not matched at one end of the junction; a read error may be the cause. This chain connects TRBV6-4 to TRBJ1-6, with D possibly TRBD1 on 6 matching bases. The CDR3 sequence is 15 residues long. Germline values: CDR1 MRHNA, CDR2 SNTAGT. The CDR3 protein is CASRQGSSYNSPFHF. CDR3 nucleotide sequence: TGTGCCAGCAGACAGGGAAGCTCCTATAATTCACCCTTCCACTTT.

The chain recombines TRBV4-1 with TRBJ1-4, with D hard to call. V was trimmed by 5 bases and J by 3 bases, leaving 7 bases between them. The CDR3 extends over 13 amino acids. Germline CDR1 MGHRA, CDR2 YSYEKL. The CDR3 DNA sequence: TGCGCCAGCAGCGATAGGCCTAATGAAAAACTGTTTTTT. Its translation: CASSDRPNEKLFF.